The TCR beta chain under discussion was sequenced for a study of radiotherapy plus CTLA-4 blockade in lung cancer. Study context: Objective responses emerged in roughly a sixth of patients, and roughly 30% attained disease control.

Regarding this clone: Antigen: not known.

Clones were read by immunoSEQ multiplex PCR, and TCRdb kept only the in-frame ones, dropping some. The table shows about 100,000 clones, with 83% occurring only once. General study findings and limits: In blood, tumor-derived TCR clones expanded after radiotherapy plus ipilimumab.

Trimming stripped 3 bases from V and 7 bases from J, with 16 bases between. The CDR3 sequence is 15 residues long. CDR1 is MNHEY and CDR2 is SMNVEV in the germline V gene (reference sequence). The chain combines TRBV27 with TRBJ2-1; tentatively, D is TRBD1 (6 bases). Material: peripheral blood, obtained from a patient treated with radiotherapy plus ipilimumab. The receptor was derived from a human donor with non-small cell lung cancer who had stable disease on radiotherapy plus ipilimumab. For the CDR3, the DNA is TGTGCCAGCAGTTTGGGCAGGGGTGGGTGGAATGAGCAGTTCTTC. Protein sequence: CASSLGRGGWNEQFF.